This TCR beta chain is drawn from a study of T cell clones after liver transplantation. Overall study: In this trial, immunosuppression withdrawal was attempted within 2 years of liver transplant. A pre-transplant mixed lymphocyte reaction with TCRbeta sequencing defined graft-donor-reactive clones followed in post-transplant blood.

CDR1 and CDR2 (germline): SGDLS, YYNGEE. The V and J ends lost 6 bases and 6 bases respectively, with 12 bases between them. The CDR3 consists of 13 residues. Produced via immunoSEQ multiplex PCR; TCRdb's table is partial and in-frame only. The sample lists fewer than 80,000 clones; 80% to 90% were seen once. The chain recombines TRBV9 with TRBJ2-2; no clear D gene. The sequencing used CD4+ T cells from blood, collected 48 months after liver transplant. The origin of this receptor is a human patient who received a liver transplant. The graft donor may account for some of the T cells. In DNA form, the CDR3 reads TGTGCCAGCACCAAAGATGTAGCCGGGGAGCTGTTTTTT. This codes for CASTKDVAGELFF.